A single sample gave rise to the 25 T cell receptor beta chains below, sequenced in a study of T-cell reconstitution after alpha-beta-depleted transplantation in children. The TCRbeta library incorporated unique molecular identifiers. Each CDR3 protein is one row after TCRdb ran MiXCR on the PCR reads. The table has 150,000 to 250,000 distinct CDR3 sequences, about 14% seen once. Sample: PBMCs from the stem cell graft donor, taken from the stem cell graft. The source of these receptors is a human donor who donated a stem cell graft to a child with acute lymphoblastic leukemia.

A remark on this clonotype: A much larger clone differs from this one at a single base, so this may be a read error. V and J are TRBV10-3 and TRBJ1-1, with D perhaps matching TRBD1 (6 bases). The V end was cut by 3 bases, the J end by 4 bases, with 9 bases between. Germline CDR1 reads ENHRY; CDR2 reads SYGVKD. The CDR3 has 13 amino acids. This chain's CDR3 is CAISDGGGTEAFF. For the CDR3, the DNA is TGTGCCATCAGTGATGGAGGGGGCACTGAAGCTTTCTTT.

This clonotype was recorded many times. V and J are TRBV27 and TRBJ2-7; 7 nucleotides align to TRBD1. Germline CDR1 reads MNHEY; CDR2 reads SMNVEV (reference sequence). After removal of 2 bases from V and 4 bases from J, the junction contained 5 bases not matched to a gene. The CDR3 is 14 amino acids. CDR3 in DNA: TGTGCCAGCAGTTTAAGGACAGGTCGGTACGAGCAGTACTTC. This translates into CASSLRTGRYEQYF.

This clonotype was counted ten times or more. This rearrangement joins TRBV21-1 to TRBJ1-2; the D call TRBD1 from the table was never checked on the DNA. TRBV21-1 is a documented pseudogene. This CDR3 comprises 15 residues. CDR3: CASSIGQGVNYGYTF. The CDR3 nucleotides are TGTGCCAGCAGCATCGGACAGGGAGTTAACTATGGCTACACCTTC.

As for this clonotype: It may be a read error: a sequence one base away is much more abundant. This chain links TRBV5-1 with TRBJ1-6; 7 bases fit TRBD1. The germline gives CDR1 SGHRS, CDR2 YFSETQ. This CDR3 is built from 14 residues. The CDR3 sequence is CSSSLGQGGSPLHF. CDR3 in DNA: TGCTCCAGCAGCTTGGGGCAGGGGGGTTCACCCCTCCACTTT.

This clonotype was observed many times. The genes are TRBV7-9 and TRBJ2-3; 8 positions agree with TRBD1. J lost 3 bases, V lost 1 base, and 6 bases had no gene match. From germline, CDR1 is SEHNR and CDR2 FQNEAQ (reference sequence). The CDR3 totals 16 residues. In nucleotides, the CDR3 is TGTGCCAGCAGCTTAGGAGGACAGGGAAGAACAGATACGCAGTATTTT. Protein: CASSLGGQGRTDTQYF.

This chain joins TRBV10-3 and TRBJ1-1; D call uncertain. Germline assignment: CDR1 ENHRY and CDR2 SYGVKD. The CDR3 consists of 13 residues. The germline V and J ends were trimmed by 4 bases and 4 bases, with 10 bases remaining between them. The CDR3 DNA reads TGTGCCATCAGTGTTTTGGGGAGCACTGAAGCTTTCTTT. This codes for CAISVLGSTEAFF.

This clonotype was counted many times. The chain combines TRBV29-1 with TRBJ2-5; D is unresolved. CDR1 is SQVTM, CDR2 ANQGSEA, per germline. The V and J ends lost 4 bases and 4 bases respectively, with 10 bases between them. This CDR3 contains 12 residues. DNA of the CDR3: TGCAGCGTTGTCGGTTTAGGAGAGACCCAGTACTTC. Protein sequence: CSVVGLGETQYF.

The rearrangement joins TRBV7-6 to TRBJ2-2, with D unclear. The germline gives CDR1 SGHVS, CDR2 FNYEAQ. The CDR3 is 15 amino acids. The ends were cut back, 1 base at V and 10 bases at J, with 16 bases in the middle. CDR3 bases: TGTGCCAGCAGCTTAGGTTCGGTGGCAGGTTCGGAGCTGTTTTTT. Amino acid sequence: CASSLGSVAGSELFF.

This clonotype was counted many times. The chain has TRBV2 and TRBJ2-3; 11 positions agree with TRBD1. Germline CDR1 reads SNHLY; CDR2 reads FYNNEI. The CDR3 consists of 15 residues. The V gene end was trimmed by 8 bases and the J gene end by 5 bases; junction bases not matched to a gene: 9. This CDR3 reads CASRWTGGKVDTQYF. DNA of the CDR3: TGTGCCAGCCGTTGGACAGGGGGCAAGGTAGATACGCAGTATTTT.

This clonotype was counted many times. The chain links TRBV5-1 to TRBJ2-1; 10 nucleotides agree with TRBD2. The CDR3 contains 17 residues. Unmatched junction bases numbered 16, after V lost 4 bases and J lost 9 bases. CDR1 and CDR2 from the germline V gene are SGHRS and YFSETQ. CDR3 sequence (DNA): TGCGCCAGCAGCCCAATTCCCGGGACTAGCGCCTGGGGTGAGCAGTTCTTC. Residues: CASSPIPGTSAWGEQFF.

This clonotype was seen only a few times. CDR3 amino acids: CSAGLDNEQFF. CDR3 DNA: TGCAGTGCTGGTCTGGACAATGAGCAGTTCTTC. V and J are TRBV20-1 and TRBJ2-1; D unresolved. The V gene lost 5 bases and the J gene lost 5 bases, with 7 bases spanning the gap. Germline-derived CDR1 and CDR2 are DFQATT and SNEGSKA (reference sequence). This CDR3 is 11 amino acids long.

This clonotype has ten or more counts. V and J are TRBV20-1 and TRBJ1-1; no reliable D call. CDR3 length: 14 amino acids. The germline V and J ends were trimmed by 5 bases and 1 base, with 14 bases remaining between them. The germline V gene has CDR1 DFQATT and CDR2 SNEGSKA (reference sequence). CDR3 DNA: TGCAGTGCTGACATGGGGTCCGGGAACACTGAAGCTTTCTTT. It specifies CSADMGSGNTEAFF.

This clonotype has a count of ten or more. This rearrangement joins TRBV20-1 to TRBJ1-2; possibly TRBD1 for D (6 bases). The CDR3 has 15 amino acids. Trimming shortened V by 0 bases and J by 2 bases, and 13 bases separated the two germline ends. Germline-derived CDR1 and CDR2 are DFQATT and SNEGSKA (reference sequence). The CDR3 DNA follows: TGCAGTGCTAGAGAGGCGCTCGGGGGCAACTATGGCTACACCTTC. Amino acids: CSAREALGGNYGYTF.

This clonotype was recorded at least ten times. This chain links TRBV20-1 with TRBJ1-1, with unresolved D. Germline V gives CDR1 DFQATT, CDR2 SNEGSKA (reference sequence). With 3 bases removed from V and 7 bases from J, the gap between germline ends came to 9 bases. The CDR3 has 11 residues. The CDR3 sequence is CSARNGGEAFF. As DNA, the CDR3 is TGCAGTGCTAGGAATGGAGGTGAAGCTTTCTTT.

This clonotype occurred a few times. The chain joins TRBV11-1 to TRBJ2-1; 9 bases map to TRBD2. The junction had 6 bases not matched to a gene; V was cut back by 5 bases and J by 4 bases. CDR3 length equals 15 residues. Germline V lookup: CDR1 SGHAT, CDR2 FQDESV (reference sequence). CDR3 DNA: TGTGCCAGCAGCCTATCTAGCGGGGTTTACAATGAGCAGTTCTTC. Translating it yields CASSLSSGVYNEQFF. The full variable domain, in which reference TRBV11-1 and TRBJ2-1 provide the parts outside the CDR3, is EAEVAQSPRYKITEKSQAVAFWCDPISGHATLYWYRQILGQGPELLVQFQDESVVDDSQLPKDRFSAERLKGVDSTLKIQPAELGDSAMYLCASSLSSGVYNEQFFGPGTRLTVL.

Many counts were recorded for this clonotype. The genes are TRBV27 and TRBJ2-3; D is perhaps TRBD2 (6 bases). The germline V gene encodes CDR1 MNHEY and CDR2 SMNVEV (reference sequence). The CDR3 runs 15 residues. Trimming stripped 6 bases from V and 8 bases from J, with 21 bases between. The CDR3 loop is CASSSVTSGLVTQYF. CDR3 DNA: TGTGCCAGCAGCTCCGTGACTAGTGGGCTGGTTACGCAGTATTTT.

Many counts were recorded for this clonotype. The chain links TRBV20-1 to TRBJ2-7, with a weak D call TRBD1 (5 bases). The germline CDR1 and CDR2 sequences are DFQATT and SNEGSKA (reference sequence). The CDR3 loop spans 13 amino acids. The V gene lost 6 bases and the J gene lost 6 bases, with 18 bases spanning the gap. CDR3 in amino acids: CSASKQEQSEQYF. The CDR3 DNA follows: TGCAGTGCCAGTAAACAGGAGCAGAGCGAGCAGTACTTC.

This clonotype was detected many times. The chain is built from TRBV5-1 and TRBJ1-1, with D possibly matching TRBD1 (5 bases). This CDR3 is built from 15 residues. V lost 0 bases, J lost 7 bases, and 16 bases lay in between. In germline, CDR1 is SGHRS, CDR2 YFSETQ. The CDR3 region is CASSLALAGLSEAFF. The CDR3 DNA follows: TGCGCCAGCAGCTTGGCCCTGGCAGGGTTAAGTGAAGCTTTCTTT.

Ten or more counts support this clonotype. The chain is built from TRBV5-5 and TRBJ2-7, with TRBD2 identical over 8 bases. The CDR3 sequence is 13 residues long. With 1 base clipped from V and 5 bases from J, the junction kept 2 bases outside the gene matches. Germline lookup yields CDR1 SGHKS and CDR2 YYEKEE (reference sequence). CDR3 region: CASSLSGRDEQYF. The CDR3 nucleotides read TGTGCCAGCAGCTTGAGCGGGAGAGACGAGCAGTACTTC.

This clonotype was seen at least ten times. V usage is TRBV7-8 and J usage is TRBJ1-2, with D possibly matching TRBD1 (6 bases). Trimming removed 6 bases from V and 4 bases from J, with 21 bases in between. Germline lookup yields CDR1 SGHVS and CDR2 FQNEAQ. This CDR3 region has 16 residues. The CDR3 DNA reads TGTGCCAGCAGTTACCAGGCCGGGACACTTTCCTATGGCTACACCTTC. Translating it yields CASSYQAGTLSYGYTF.

This clonotype occurred many times. This sequence joins TRBV3-1 and TRBJ2-1, with 15 positions matching TRBD2. Germline V gives CDR1 LGHDT, CDR2 YNNKEL (reference sequence). The CDR3 has 19 residues. V lost 0 bases to trimming and J lost 4 bases; unmatched junction nucleotides: 7. The CDR3 nucleotides read TGTGCCAGCAGCCAAGAAGGACTAGCGGGAGGGCCTTGGTACAATGAGCAGTTCTTC. It translates to CASSQEGLAGGPWYNEQFF.

At least ten counts were recorded for this clonotype. V and J are TRBV29-1 and TRBJ1-5, with D perhaps matching TRBD1 (5 bases). Germline V CDR1 and CDR2: SQVTM, ANQGSEA. The CDR3 has 14 residues. V was pared by 7 bases and J by 7 bases, with 20 bases between. The CDR3 sequence: CSARAGDSEQPQHF. The CDR3 nucleotides read TGCAGCGCCCGAGCCGGGGACTCGGAACAGCCCCAGCATTTT.

This clonotype was observed many times. The rearrangement uses TRBV5-1 and TRBJ2-1; D perhaps matches TRBD2 (5 bases). Trimming pared 2 bases from V and 12 bases from J, leaving 12 bases between. This CDR3 is 12 amino acids long. Germline CDR1 SGHRS, CDR2 YFSETQ. The CDR3 coding sequence is TGCGCCAGCAGCTTAGCGGACGGCGGGCAGTTCTTC. Amino acids: CASSLADGGQFF.

This clonotype has a count of ten or more. This chain joins TRBV4-1 and TRBJ1-5; weak D call: TRBD1 (6 bases). Trimming removed 4 bases from V and 6 bases from J, with 13 bases in between. Germline V gene sequence: CDR1 MGHRA, CDR2 YSYEKL. The length of the CDR3 is 14 residues. The CDR3 DNA reads as TGCGCCAGCAGCCCCCCGGGGGGCTCTCAGCCCCAGCATTTT. Its translation: CASSPPGGSQPQHF.

This clonotype came up many times. This chain's CDR3 is CASSLSGRLPQGYTF. CDR3 sequence (DNA): TGTGCCAGCAGCCTTAGTGGCAGGCTCCCCCAAGGCTACACCTTC. The rearrangement uses TRBV12-3 or TRBV12-4 and TRBJ1-2; D is uncertain. The ends were cut back, 6 bases at V and 8 bases at J, with 22 bases in the middle. The CDR3 has 15 residues.